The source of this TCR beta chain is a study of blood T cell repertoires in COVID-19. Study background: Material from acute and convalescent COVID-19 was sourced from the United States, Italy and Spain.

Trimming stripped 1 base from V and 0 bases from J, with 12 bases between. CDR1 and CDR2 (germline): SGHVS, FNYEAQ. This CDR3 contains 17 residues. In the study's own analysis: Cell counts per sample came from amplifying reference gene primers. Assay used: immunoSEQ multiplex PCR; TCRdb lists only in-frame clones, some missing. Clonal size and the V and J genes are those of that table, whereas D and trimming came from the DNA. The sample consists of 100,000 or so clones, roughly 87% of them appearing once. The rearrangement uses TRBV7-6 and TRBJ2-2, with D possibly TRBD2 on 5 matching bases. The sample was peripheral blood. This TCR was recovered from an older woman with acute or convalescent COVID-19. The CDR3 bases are TGTGCCAGCAGCTTAGTAGATGGAGGACCGAACACCGGGGAGCTGTTTTTT. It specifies CASSLVDGGPNTGELFF.